This record looks at one T cell receptor (beta chain) sequence and its context. This is likely a read error, given that the CDR3 carries no conserved phenylalanine or tryptophan at its end. No DNA is shown, since the ends of the CDR3 on it are uncertain; the CDR3 is the one TCRdb lists. Assay used: immunoSEQ multiplex PCR; TCRdb lists only in-frame clones, some missing. The sample lists 90,000 to 100,000 clones; roughly 84% were seen once. This specimen belongs to a study of cytomegalovirus exposure and HLA in healthy donors. CDR1 is SQVTM and CDR2 is ANQGSEA in the germline V gene. Termini included, the CDR3 measures 8 amino acids.

The specimen sequenced was PBMCs. This receptor was obtained from a man aged 18 to 29 in good health and CMV-seropositive. The gene calls are TRBV29-1 and TRBJ1-2; the table gives TRBD1 as D, unverified against the DNA. The CDR3 loop reads CSVEGPPV.